The 17 T cell receptor beta chains below all came from one sample that was sequenced in a study of response to subunit inactivated influenza vaccine. One entry per CDR3 protein results from TCRdb running MiXCR on the RT-PCR reads. Among 500,000 or so distinct CDR3 sequences listed, approximately 11% were seen once. The sample was PBMCs from blood, taken roughly 46 days after vaccination. These receptors were collected from a man aged 50 to 60 who received an inactivated influenza vaccine.

This clonotype occurred many times. CDR3 nucleotide sequence: TGTGCCAGCAGCTTAGACGGCGGAAACATTCAGTACTTC. Residues: CASSLDGGNIQYF. This chain uses TRBV7-2 with TRBJ2-4, with unresolved D. In germline, CDR1 is SGHTA, CDR2 FQGNSA. The CDR3 has 13 amino acids. V dropped 1 base and J dropped 6 bases, with 7 bases sitting between them.

This chain joins TRBV11-2 and TRBJ2-1; TRBD2 agrees at 9 bases. With 1 base clipped from V and 9 bases from J, the junction kept 16 bases outside the gene matches. CDR1 SGHAT and CDR2 FQNNGV come from the germline V gene. CDR3 size: 18 residues. CDR3 in DNA: TGTGCCAGCAGCTTAGGGAGGCGGCGGGGGGGCGGAGTGAGTGAGCAGTTCTTC. Its translation: CASSLGRRRGGGVSEQFF.

This clonotype was detected a few times. The V call is TRBV28, the J call TRBJ2-1, with 7 bases that match TRBD1. With V trimmed by 8 bases and J by 8 bases, 15 bases remained unmatched. Germline V gene sequence: CDR1 MDHEN, CDR2 SYDVKM. This CDR3 is 15 amino acids long. The CDR3 DNA sequence: TGTGCCAGCTCTACCCTGGTTAGGGGGCGGGATGAGCAGTTCTTC. This sequence encodes CASSTLVRGRDEQFF.

V and J are TRBV6-2 or TRBV6-3 and TRBJ1-6; D gene unclear. The ends were cut back, 7 bases at V and 4 bases at J, with 17 bases in the middle. Per the germline V gene, CDR1 is MNHEY and CDR2 is SVGEGT. The CDR3 has 16 amino acids. CDR3 in DNA: TGTGCCAGCAACTTTGGATTAACCGTATATAATTCACCCCTCCACTTT. Its protein product is CASNFGLTVYNSPLHF.

This clonotype turned up a few times. The chain joins TRBV12-3 or TRBV12-4 to TRBJ2-2; 9 nucleotides line up with TRBD1. The junction had 12 bases not matched to a gene; V was cut back by 5 bases and J by 5 bases. This CDR3 has 17 amino acids. In nucleotides, the CDR3 is TGTGCCAGCAGTCCCCATCCGGGACAGGGTCGAACCGGGGAGCTGTTTTTT. Amino acids: CASSPHPGQGRTGELFF.

Ten or more counts support this clonotype. V gene TRBV10-3 combines with J gene TRBJ2-7; the D is unclear. Germline CDR1 reads ENHRY; CDR2 reads SYGVKD. Trimming shortened V by 4 bases and J by 2 bases, and 6 bases separated the two germline ends. This CDR3 is built from 12 residues. CDR3 sequence: CAISAAPYEQYF. The DNA of the CDR3 is TGTGCCATCAGTGCAGCTCCCTACGAGCAGTACTTC.

This clonotype was observed many times. The gene calls are TRBV7-2 and TRBJ1-1, with TRBD1 as a possible D gene (6 bases). The length of the CDR3 is 15 residues. From germline, CDR1 is SGHTA and CDR2 FQGNSA. Trimming pared 0 bases from V and 1 base from J, leaving 9 bases between. CDR3 protein: CASSLAGTQNTEAFF. CDR3 coding DNA: TGTGCCAGCAGCTTAGCGGGGACACAGAACACTGAAGCTTTCTTT.

This clonotype was seen a handful of times. The rearrangement joins TRBV19 to TRBJ2-3; the match to TRBD2 covers 8 bases. Germline V lookup: CDR1 LNHDA, CDR2 SQIVND (reference sequence). Unmatched junction bases numbered 5, after V lost 4 bases and J lost 5 bases. The CDR3 has 14 amino acids. CDR3 loop: CASSTGGVGDTQYF. The CDR3 nucleotides read TGTGCCAGTAGTACCGGGGGGGTGGGAGATACGCAGTATTTT.

In this sample, this clonotype turned up once. With a much larger clone just one base away, this may be a read error. The CDR3 ends on some other residue instead of the conserved phenylalanine or tryptophan, so this is likely a read error. The CDR3 sequence: CSASVPGGHNEQFL. DNA for the CDR3: TGCAGTGCTAGTGTTCCGGGGGGTCACAATGAGCAGTTCTTA. This chain links TRBV20-1 with TRBJ2-1; TRBD2 aligns across 7 bases. This CDR3 has 14 amino acids. Germline-derived CDR1 and CDR2 are DFQATT and SNEGSKA (reference sequence). V was pared by 3 bases and J by 5 bases, with 7 bases of the junction left unmatched.

V is TRBV27 and J is TRBJ1-1; TRBD1 might be the D (6 bases). V was pared by 1 base and J by 2 bases, with 20 bases between. Germline CDR1 reads MNHEY; CDR2 reads SMNVEV (reference sequence). The CDR3 has 18 residues. CDR3 residues: CASSLYPGRWGLNTEAFF. The CDR3 nucleotides are TGTGCCAGCAGTTTATACCCCGGCCGGTGGGGGCTAAACACTGAAGCTTTCTTT.

This chain connects TRBV5-1 to TRBJ1-1; D might be TRBD1 (6 bases). This CDR3 is built from 14 residues. CDR1 is SGHRS and CDR2 is YFSETQ in the germline V gene. V was shortened by 2 bases and J by 4 bases, with 12 bases between the two germline ends. The CDR3 protein is CASSLIEQGTEAFF. For the CDR3, the DNA is TGCGCCAGCAGCTTAATAGAACAGGGCACTGAAGCTTTCTTT. Filled out from reference TRBV5-1 and TRBJ1-1, the complete variable domain reads KAGVTQTPRYLIKTRGQQVTLSCSPISGHRSVSWYQQTPGQGLQFLFEYFSETQRNKGNFPGRFSGRQFSNSRSEMNVSTLELGDSALYLCASSLIEQGTEAFFGQGTRLTVV.

This clonotype was detected ten times or more. The V gene is TRBV10-3, the J gene TRBJ2-2; TRBD1 agrees at 8 bases. Germline CDR1 and CDR2: ENHRY and SYGVKD. There are 15 residues in the CDR3. The J segment lost 2 bases and the V segment lost 8 bases, leaving 7 bases of the junction unmatched. CDR3 sequence (DNA): TGTGCCATCCTAAGACAGGGGAGAAACACCGGGGAGCTGTTTTTT. Amino acid sequence: CAILRQGRNTGELFF.

The chain carries TRBV5-1 and TRBJ2-1, with 8 nucleotides matching TRBD1. The trim removed 0 bases at V and 7 bases at J, leaving 3 bases unmatched. Germline V gives CDR1 SGHRS, CDR2 YFSETQ. The CDR3 loop spans 14 amino acids. CDR3 loop: CASSLARQGNEQFF. The DNA for the CDR3 is TGCGCCAGCAGCTTGGCCCGACAGGGGAATGAGCAGTTCTTC.

This clonotype was observed a few times. The V gene is TRBV12-3 or TRBV12-4, the J gene TRBJ2-1; 13 bases agree with TRBD2. Germline trimming cut 6 bases from V and 0 bases from J; bases unmatched to any gene: 5. CDR3 size: 17 residues. This CDR3 reads CASSRGLAGVSYNEQFF. In DNA, the CDR3 is TGTGCCAGCAGCCGAGGACTAGCGGGAGTCTCCTACAATGAGCAGTTCTTC.

This clonotype was picked up a small number of times. The CDR3 DNA reads as TGTGCCAGCCAGGGGCTAACCTACGAGCAGTACTTC. This encodes CASQGLTYEQYF. V gene TRBV6-5 combines with J gene TRBJ2-7; D may be TRBD1 (6 bases). The germline V and J ends were trimmed by 8 bases and 2 bases, with 10 bases remaining between them. From germline, CDR1 is MNHEY and CDR2 SVGAGI. The CDR3 spans 12 residues.

This sequence joins TRBV29-1 and TRBJ2-1; the D gene is possibly TRBD1 (5 bases). Per the germline V gene, CDR1 is SQVTM and CDR2 is ANQGSEA. The CDR3 totals 16 residues. V lost 4 bases and J 6 bases, leaving 22 bases between the germline ends. The CDR3 is CSVVKGARSWSNEQFF. The CDR3 DNA sequence: TGCAGCGTTGTCAAAGGGGCTAGATCTTGGTCCAATGAGCAGTTCTTC.

This sequence joins TRBV5-4 and TRBJ2-7, with 9 bases fitting TRBD2. The germline CDR1 and CDR2 sequences are SGHNT and YYREEE (reference sequence). CDR3 size: 15 residues. V lost 0 bases and J lost 6; bases outside the gene matches: 7. The CDR3 sequence is CASSLELAGSPEQYF. DNA for the CDR3: TGTGCCAGCAGCTTGGAGCTAGCGGGATCCCCCGAGCAGTACTTC. The full variable domain, its missing parts supplied by reference TRBV5-4 and TRBJ2-7, is ETGVTQSPTHLIKTRGQQVTLRCSSQSGHNTVSWYQQALGQGPQFIFQYYREEENGRGNFPPRFSGLQFPNYSSELNVNALELDDSALYLCASSLELAGSPEQYFGPGTRLTVT.